These 14 T cell receptor beta chains came from one sample sequenced in a study of blood T cells in healthy people across ages. With a J-beta primer mix and a sample-barcoded 5' primer, a second PCR ran roughly 7 to 11 cycles. Each CDR3 protein gets one entry after TCRdb re-called the 5' RACE reads with MiXCR. The profile shows about 510,000 distinct CDR3 sequences, around 27% of them singletons. This same sample was also taken into another study, of T cells of mothers and their children.

What was sequenced was blood. Receptor source: a boy between 2 and 10 years old in good health.

The chain combines TRBV12-3 or TRBV12-4 with TRBJ1-1, with D possibly TRBD1 on 6 matching bases. Trimming shortened V by 3 bases and J by 7 bases, and 15 bases separated the two germline ends. The CDR3 is 14 amino acids. Here the CDR3 DNA reads TGTGCCAGCAGTTTGGGGGGGGGCGGTGGTGAAGCTTTCTTT. This encodes CASSLGGGGGEAFF.

This chain joins TRBV15 and TRBJ2-5, with 9 positions matching TRBD1. After removal of 3 bases from V and 5 bases from J, the junction contained 4 bases not matched to a gene. CDR3 length equals 14 residues. Germline CDR1 LNHNV, CDR2 YYDKDF (reference sequence). The CDR3 sequence is CATSSSGTGETQYF. In DNA form, the CDR3 reads TGTGCCACCAGCAGCTCCGGGACAGGGGAGACCCAGTACTTC.

The gene calls are TRBV21-1 and TRBJ2-5. TRBV21-1 constitutes a pseudogene. This CDR3 is 14 amino acids long. The CDR3: CASSKGALRETQYF. The CDR3 DNA follows: TGTGCCAGCAGCAAAGGGGCTCTTAGGGAGACCCAGTACTTC.

Only a few counts were recorded for this clonotype. The chain couples TRBV5-1 to TRBJ2-6, with D possibly being TRBD2 (5 bases). CDR3 size: 15 residues. Germline V CDR1 and CDR2: SGHRS, YFSETQ. The V and J ends lost 4 bases and 4 bases respectively, with 12 bases between them. The CDR3 loop reads CASSKQRAGANVLTF. CDR3 coding DNA: TGCGCCAGCAGCAAACAGAGGGCCGGGGCCAACGTCCTGACTTTC.

The V call is TRBV20-1, the J call TRBJ2-7; perhaps TRBD1 as D (5 bases). This CDR3 comprises 19 residues. Germline CDR1 and CDR2: DFQATT and SNEGSKA (reference sequence). Between the trimmed V and J ends, which lost 2 bases and 7 bases, there was a span of 33 bases. CDR3: CSARNARVFGANSPREQYF. The DNA for the CDR3 is TGCAGTGCTAGAAACGCGAGAGTTTTTGGGGCGAACTCGCCTCGGGAGCAGTACTTC.

The chain employs TRBV19 and TRBJ1-2; D is unresolved. Between the trimmed V and J ends, which lost 5 bases and 7 bases, there was a span of 14 bases. The CDR3 spans 13 residues. Germline V lookup: CDR1 LNHDA, CDR2 SQIVND (reference sequence). The CDR3 protein is CASSFGATRGYTF. For the CDR3, the DNA is TGTGCCAGTAGTTTCGGAGCAACCCGTGGCTACACCTTC.

This clonotype was seen more than once but under ten times. The V and J genes are TRBV20-1 and TRBJ2-5; D not certain. This CDR3 comprises 12 residues. The germline gives CDR1 DFQATT, CDR2 SNEGSKA (reference sequence). V shed 6 bases and J shed 1 base, with 9 bases lying between them. CDR3 sequence (DNA): TGCAGTGCAAACTTTCGCCAAGAGACCCAGTACTTC. Amino acids: CSANFRQETQYF.

This clonotype was observed a single time. The chain links TRBV20-1 to TRBJ1-4; 7 bases line up with TRBD1. Germline V CDR1 and CDR2: DFQATT, SNEGSKA (reference sequence). This CDR3 comprises 18 residues. The J segment lost 0 bases and the V segment lost 3 bases, leaving 13 bases of the junction unmatched. In nucleotides, the CDR3 is TGCAGTGCTAGGGCCGGGACAGCGAAAGTTGCAACTAATGAAAAACTGTTTTTT. Encoded protein: CSARAGTAKVATNEKLFF.

The chain carries TRBV29-1 and TRBJ1-2, with no clear D. V was trimmed by 4 bases and J by 2 bases, leaving 5 bases between them. The CDR3 has 11 residues. Germline V gene data show CDR1 as SQVTM and CDR2 as ANQGSEA. For the CDR3, the DNA is TGCAGCGTTGTCGAGAACTATGGCTACACCTTC. This translates into CSVVENYGYTF.

This clonotype was observed a few times. The rearrangement links TRBV12-3 or TRBV12-4 to TRBJ2-5; TRBD2 matches 11 bases. The J call may be in error: the DNA end matches TRBJ2-1 better. The CDR3 contains 16 residues. The CDR3 sequence: CASSSTSGRTNNEQFF. CDR3 coding DNA: TGTGCCAGCAGTTCCACTAGCGGGAGAACCAACAATGAGCAGTTCTTC.

This clonotype has only a few counts. V is TRBV25-1 and J is TRBJ1-1, with D tentatively TRBD1 (5 bases). With 2 bases removed from V and 0 bases from J, the gap between germline ends came to 10 bases. Germline assignment: CDR1 MGHDK and CDR2 SYGVNS. The length of the CDR3 is 15 residues. The CDR3 DNA follows: TGTGCCAGCAGTGAAAGCAGGGTCTTGAACACTGAAGCTTTCTTT. Translation gives CASSESRVLNTEAFF.

This clonotype appeared a few times. V usage is TRBV11-2 and J usage is TRBJ2-1; maybe TRBD1 (5 bases). This CDR3 has 16 residues. Germline assignment: CDR1 SGHAT and CDR2 FQNNGV. V shed 5 bases and J shed 0 bases, with 14 bases lying between them. CDR3 coding DNA: TGTGCCAGCAGCCCGTTGGGGCTTAGCTCCTACAATGAGCAGTTCTTC. Its protein is CASSPLGLSSYNEQFF.

This clonotype has just one count. J is TRBJ1-2 and V is TRBV9; D call uncertain. There are 14 residues in the CDR3. CDR1 and CDR2 (germline): SGDLS, YYNGEE. Deletions cut 5 bases from V and 4 bases from J, with 15 bases between. Here the CDR3 reads CASSKKSGFYGYTF. The CDR3 DNA sequence: TGTGCCAGCAGTAAAAAATCCGGATTCTATGGCTACACCTTC.

This clonotype turned up a few times. The rearrangement joins TRBV2 to TRBJ2-1; a weak D match, TRBD1 (5 bases). The CDR3 runs to 15 residues. The germline V gene encodes CDR1 SNHLY and CDR2 FYNNEI. V was pared by 6 bases and J by 0 bases, with 12 bases between. CDR3 sequence (DNA): TGTGCCAGCAGGCCACAGGTCGGCTCCTACAATGAGCAGTTCTTC. Its protein product is CASRPQVGSYNEQFF.